Listed here are 11 T cell receptor beta chains from one sample, sequenced in a study of regulatory T cells in long-lasting Graves disease (dated by TCRdb to the early 2020s). This specimen's time point label, per the study, means: newly diagnosed GD, antithyroid drugs for less than 3 months. For both TCR sequencing and RNA sequencing, RNA was extracted from PBMCs using TRIzol. The library was produced with multiplex PCR. Sequenced using an Illumina HiSeq 4000. To build TCR beta libraries, CDR3 regions were amplified by Arm-PCR using iRepertoire HTBI primers. TCRdb's own reprocessing of the public reads used fastp at Q25 and MiXCR and kept productive beta chains. Each entry is one CDR3 protein sequence, shown with its most common DNA and genes. The sample includes under 300,000 distinct CDR3 sequences, with 15% to 20% observed a single time. Together, the top ten hold approximately 24% of the sample.

Sequencing used peripheral blood mononuclear cells (PBMCs), obtained at new diagnosis, from a patient treated with antithyroid drugs. These receptors came from a female donor with Graves disease.

This clonotype has at least ten counts. Relative to the germline gene, one junction end is altered; a read error may explain this. The chain uses TRBV9 and TRBJ1-1, with 9 nucleotides matching TRBD1. Germline CDR1 SGDLS, CDR2 YYNGEE. This CDR3 has 15 amino acids. In DNA, the CDR3 is TGTGCCAGCAGCGCTCGACAGGGGGGGAGCACTGAAGCTTTCTTC. Its protein product is CASSARQGGSTEAFF. Filled out from reference TRBV9 and TRBJ1-1, the complete variable domain reads DSGVTQTPKHLITATGQRVTLRCSPRSGDLSVYWYQQSLDQGLQFLIQYYNGEERAKGNILERFSAQQFPDLHSELNLSSLELGDSALYFCASSARQGGSTEAFFGQGTRLTVV.

The sample holds many counts of this clonotype. The chain links TRBV12-3 or TRBV12-4 to TRBJ1-2; D is possibly TRBD1 (5 bases). Trimming removed 3 bases from V and 6 bases from J, with 8 bases in between. CDR3 length equals 12 residues. The CDR3 bases are TGTGCCAGCAGTTTTGGGGCCCATGGCTACACCTTC. Translation: CASSFGAHGYTF.

This clonotype showed up many times. This sequence joins TRBV28 and TRBJ1-2, with 7 bases matching TRBD1. The V gene's germline CDR1 is MDHEN and CDR2 SYDVKM. The length of the CDR3 is 15 residues. Losses at the gene ends were 4 bases for V and 3 bases for J; bases not matched to a gene: 8. DNA of the CDR3: TGTGCCAGCAGTTCACCTGGACAGGTATACTATGGCTACACCTTC. It translates to CASSSPGQVYYGYTF.

V gene TRBV2 combines with J gene TRBJ2-1, with TRBD2 identical over 9 bases. The ends lost 9 bases at V and 0 bases at J; junction bases unmatched: 6. The CDR3 runs to 15 residues. Germline V lookup: CDR1 SNHLY, CDR2 FYNNEI. CDR3 amino acids: CASYLSGSSYNEQFF. CDR3 in DNA: TGTGCCAGTTACCTTAGCGGGAGCTCCTACAATGAGCAGTTCTTC.

This clonotype was recorded at least ten times. The chain recombines TRBV9 with TRBJ1-3; perhaps TRBD1 as D (6 bases). Germline-derived CDR1 and CDR2 are SGDLS and YYNGEE. This CDR3 contains 16 residues. V lost 4 bases and J lost 2, with 16 bases in between. CDR3 DNA: TGTGCCAGCAGCCCGAGGGGGGTCGCCACTGGAAACACCATATATTTT. Translating gives CASSPRGVATGNTIYF.

In this sample, this clonotype turned up many times. The chain couples TRBV12-3 or TRBV12-4 to TRBJ2-2, with TRBD2 matching over 7 bases. This CDR3 is 13 amino acids long. Trimming took 8 bases from V and 7 from J; bases not matched to a gene: 7. CDR3 DNA: TGTGCCAGCCTAGCGGAGAGGGGCGGGGAGCTGTTTTTT. Translated: CASLAERGGELFF.

This chain joins TRBV20-1 and TRBJ1-5, with a possible D match to TRBD1 (6 bases). CDR3 length: 13 residues. The germline V gene has CDR1 DFQATT and CDR2 SNEGSKA (reference sequence). V dropped 3 bases and J dropped 5 bases, with 11 bases sitting between them. The CDR3 DNA sequence: TGCAGTGCTAGGGGGGCACGATATCAGCCCCAGCATTTT. Translation gives CSARGARYQPQHF.

The chain carries TRBV5-5 and TRBJ2-7; 10 positions agree with TRBD2. V lost 2 bases to trimming and J lost 6 bases; unmatched junction nucleotides: 8. CDR1 is SGHKS and CDR2 is YYEKEE in the germline V gene (reference sequence). The CDR3 is 15 amino acids. The CDR3 sequence is CASSFTSGKVREQYF. For the CDR3, the DNA is TGTGCCAGCAGCTTTACTAGCGGGAAGGTTCGCGAGCAGTACTTC.

In this sample, this clonotype turned up many times. The chain combines TRBV20-1 with TRBJ2-3, with 7 bases identical to TRBD1. Germline V gives CDR1 DFQATT, CDR2 SNEGSKA (reference sequence). The V gene end was trimmed by 8 bases and the J gene end by 1 base; junction bases not matched to a gene: 3. This CDR3 is built from 12 residues. The DNA of the CDR3 is TGCAGTACCGGACAGGGCACAGATACGCAGTATTTT. This sequence encodes CSTGQGTDTQYF.

This clonotype appeared many times. The chain employs TRBV28 and TRBJ2-2; D gene unclear. Trimming shortened V by 2 bases and J by 6 bases, and 7 bases separated the two germline ends. Germline CDR1 MDHEN, CDR2 SYDVKM. The CDR3 contains 13 residues. CDR3 nucleotide sequence: TGTGCCAGCAGTTTACAGGTGTCCGGGGAGCTGTTTTTT. This sequence encodes CASSLQVSGELFF.

This clonotype was counted at least ten times. V usage is TRBV7-2 and J usage is TRBJ2-3; D may match TRBD1 or TRBD2 (5 bases each). The CDR3 runs 16 residues. Germline lookup yields CDR1 SGHTA and CDR2 FQGNSA. V was pared by 5 bases and J by 0 bases, with 15 bases between. The CDR3: CASSQEGYASTDTQYF. In DNA form, the CDR3 reads TGTGCCAGCAGCCAAGAGGGGTACGCTAGCACAGATACGCAGTATTTT.